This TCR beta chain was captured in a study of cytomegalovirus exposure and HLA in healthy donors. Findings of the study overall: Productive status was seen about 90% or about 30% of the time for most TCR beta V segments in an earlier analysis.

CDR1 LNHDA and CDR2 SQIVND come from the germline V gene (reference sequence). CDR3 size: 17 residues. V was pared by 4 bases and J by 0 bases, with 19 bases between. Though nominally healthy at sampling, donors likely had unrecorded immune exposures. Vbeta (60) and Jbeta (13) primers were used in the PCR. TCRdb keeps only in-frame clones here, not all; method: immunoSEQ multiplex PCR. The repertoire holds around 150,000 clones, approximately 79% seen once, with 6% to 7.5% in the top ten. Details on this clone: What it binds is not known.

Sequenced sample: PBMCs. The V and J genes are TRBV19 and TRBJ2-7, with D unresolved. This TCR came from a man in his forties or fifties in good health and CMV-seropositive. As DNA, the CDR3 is TGTGCCAGTAGTACTACCTTGGTGGCGGCAGTCTCCTACGAGCAGTACTTC. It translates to CASSTTLVAAVSYEQYF. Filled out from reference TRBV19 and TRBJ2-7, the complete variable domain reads DGGITQSPKYLFRKEGQNVTLSCEQNLNHDAMYWYRQDPGQGLRLIYYSQIVNDFQKGDIAEGYSVSREKKESFPLTVTSAQKNPTAFYLCASSTTLVAAVSYEQYFGPGTRLTVT.